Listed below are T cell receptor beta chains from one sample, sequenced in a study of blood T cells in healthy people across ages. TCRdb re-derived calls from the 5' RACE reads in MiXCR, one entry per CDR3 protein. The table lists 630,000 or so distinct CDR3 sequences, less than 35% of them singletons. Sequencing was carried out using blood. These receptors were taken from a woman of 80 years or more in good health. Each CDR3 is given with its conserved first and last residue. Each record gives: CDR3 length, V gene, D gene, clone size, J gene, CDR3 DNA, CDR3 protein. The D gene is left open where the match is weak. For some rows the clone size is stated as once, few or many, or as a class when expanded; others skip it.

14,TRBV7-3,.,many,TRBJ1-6,TGTGCCAGCAGCGCCGGGGCGTTCGGATCACCCCTCCACTTT,CASSAGAFGSPLHF
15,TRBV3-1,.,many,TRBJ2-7,TGTGCCAGCAGCCAAGATGCGTCAGGGGTTGGCGAGCAGTACTTC,CASSQDASGVGEQYF
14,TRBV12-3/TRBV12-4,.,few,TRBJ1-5,TGTGCCAGCCAAGTTGGGGCAGGGAATCAGCCCCAGCATTTT,CASQVGAGNQPQHF
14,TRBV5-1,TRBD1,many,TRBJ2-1,TGCGCCAGCAGACCAGGACAGGGTGGCAATGAGCAGTTCTTC,CASRPGQGGNEQFF
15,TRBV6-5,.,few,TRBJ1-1,TGTGCCAGCAGTGACCGGGGACTCATGCGGGCTGAAGCTTTCTTT,CASSDRGLMRAEAFF
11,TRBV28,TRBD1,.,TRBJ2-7,TGTGCCAGCCGACAGGGTCGGGAGCAGTACTTC,CASRQGREQYF
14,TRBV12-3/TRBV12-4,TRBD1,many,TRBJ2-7,TGTGCCAGCAGCCCGGTACAGGGGGCGTACGAGCAGTACTTC,CASSPVQGAYEQYF
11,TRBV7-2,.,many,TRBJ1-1,TGTGCCAGCAGCGTGAGGACTGAAGCTTTCTTT,CASSVRTEAFF
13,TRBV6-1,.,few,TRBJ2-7,TGTGCCAGCCGACATCGGGGCAACGGTGAGCAGTACTTC,CASRHRGNGEQYF
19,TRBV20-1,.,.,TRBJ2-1,TGCAGTGCTAGAGATTCCCCTACTTGGGGCAAAGAGGGCTACAATGAGCAGTTCTTC,CSARDSPTWGKEGYNEQFF
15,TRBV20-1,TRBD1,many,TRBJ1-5,TGCAGTGCTAGACCCGGACAGGGTGTCGGTCAGCCCCAGCATTTT,CSARPGQGVGQPQHF
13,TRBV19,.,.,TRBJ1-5,TGTGCCAGCCGGGACGGCTACAATCAGCCCCAGCATTTT,CASRDGYNQPQHF
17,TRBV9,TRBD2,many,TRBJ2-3,TGTGCCAGCAGCGTAGATCCGGCGGGGGGGAAGATAGATACGCAGTATTTT,CASSVDPAGGKIDTQYF
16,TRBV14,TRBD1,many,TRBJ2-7,TGTGCCAGCAGCCACTATCCGGGACAGGGACCCTACGAGCAGTACTTC,CASSHYPGQGPYEQYF
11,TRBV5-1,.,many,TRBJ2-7,TGCGCCAGCAGCTTGGAGGACGAGCAGTACTTC,CASSLEDEQYF
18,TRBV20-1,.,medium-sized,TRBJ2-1,TGCAGTGCTAGAGGCGCGGGGAGGGGACAGAGCTCCTACAATGAGCAGTTCTTC,CSARGAGRGQSSYNEQFF
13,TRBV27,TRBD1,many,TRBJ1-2,TGTGCCAGCCAGACAGGGGACCTATCTGGCTACACCTTC,CASQTGDLSGYTF
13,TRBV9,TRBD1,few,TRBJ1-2,TGTGCCAGCAGCGTAGTGACAGGGAGAGGCTACACCTTC,CASSVVTGRGYTF
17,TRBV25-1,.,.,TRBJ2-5,TGTGCCAGCAGTGCCCCCCTGGGGTCCATAAGCCAAGAGACCCAGTACTTC,CASSAPLGSISQETQYF
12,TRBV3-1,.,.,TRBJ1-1,TGTGTCAGCAGCCAAGTGTGGACAGAAGCTTTCTTT,CVSSQVWTEAFF
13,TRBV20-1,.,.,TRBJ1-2,TGCAGTGCCGCAATCCTGGAGATCTATGGCTACACCTTC,CSAAILEIYGYTF
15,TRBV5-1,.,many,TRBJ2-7,TGCGCCAGCAGCTCGGGACTTCTGAGCTCCTACGAGCAGTACTTC,CASSSGLLSSYEQYF
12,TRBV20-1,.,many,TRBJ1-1,TGCAGTGCTAGACCTTTGAACACTGAAGCTTTCTTT,CSARPLNTEAFF
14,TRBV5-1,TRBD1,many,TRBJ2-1,TGCGCCAGCAGATCTTCCGGGACAGGGTATGAGCAGTTCTTC,CASRSSGTGYEQFF
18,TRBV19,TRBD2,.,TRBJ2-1,TGTGCCAGTAGTGCCCGAGCCCAAGCGGGGAGCTCCTACAATGAGCAGTTCTTC,CASSARAQAGSSYNEQFF
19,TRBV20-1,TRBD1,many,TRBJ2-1,TGCAGTGCTAGAGAGTTATTATGGAGGGGACAGGGGGCGCCCAATGAGCAGTTCTTC,CSARELLWRGQGAPNEQFF
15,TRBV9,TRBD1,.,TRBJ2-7,TGTGCCAGCAGCCCTCGCCGGGACAGCCCCTACGAGCGGTACTTC,CASSPRRDSPYERYF
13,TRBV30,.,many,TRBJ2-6,TGTGCCTGGACAGTCTCTGGGGCCAACGTCCTGACTTTC,CAWTVSGANVLTF
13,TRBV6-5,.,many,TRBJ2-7,TGTGCCAGCAGGCCCATGGGTACCTACGAGCAGTACTTC,CASRPMGTYEQYF
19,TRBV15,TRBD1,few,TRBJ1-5,TGTGCCACCAGCAGAAGATCAGGGGGCAGGGGAGTCAGCAATCAGCCCCAGCATTTT,CATSRRSGGRGVSNQPQHF
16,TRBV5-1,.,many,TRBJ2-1,TGCGCCAGCAGCCCACAGCCGGGACTGTCATACAATGAGCAGTTCTTC,CASSPQPGLSYNEQFF
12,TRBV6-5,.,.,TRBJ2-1,TGTGCCAGCAGTTGGAGACGAGGTGAGCAGTTCTTC,CASSWRRGEQFF
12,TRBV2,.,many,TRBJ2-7,TGTGCCAGCAGCGTACAGGGACCCTCGGGGTACTTC,CASSVQGPSGYF
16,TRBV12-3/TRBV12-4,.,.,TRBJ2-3,TGTGCCAGCAGTTTAAGGGCAGGAGTCAGAGCAGATACGCAGTATTTT,CASSLRAGVRADTQYF
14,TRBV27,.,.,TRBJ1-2,TGTGCCAGCAGTCCGAATAAGCCAGGTGACGGCTACACCTTC,CASSPNKPGDGYTF
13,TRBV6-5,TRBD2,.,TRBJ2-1,TGTGCCAGCCGACGGGAGGGCTGGAATGAGCAGTTCTTC,CASRREGWNEQFF
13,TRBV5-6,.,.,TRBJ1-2,TGTGCCAGCAGCTTGGCCGGGATCGATGGCTACATCTTT,CASSLAGIDGYIF
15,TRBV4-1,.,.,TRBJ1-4,TGCGCCAGCAGCCAAGTTCTTTCCCGTGGTGAAAAACTGTTTTTT,CASSQVLSRGEKLFF
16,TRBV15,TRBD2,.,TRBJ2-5,TGTGCCACCAGCAGAGGAACGCCGCGGGGGGCCCAGACCCAGTACTTC,CATSRGTPRGAQTQYF
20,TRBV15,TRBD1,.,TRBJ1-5,TGTGCCACCAGCAGAGAGCCCGTGGGCAGGGGGTTTGGAAGCAATCAGCCCCAGCATTTT,CATSREPVGRGFGSNQPQHF
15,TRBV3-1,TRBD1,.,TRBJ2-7,TGTGCCAGCAGCGGTTACCGGACAGGAAACAATGAGCAGTACTTC,CASSGYRTGNNEQYF
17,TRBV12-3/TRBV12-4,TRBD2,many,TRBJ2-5,TGTGCCAGCAGTTTCAGGACTAGCGGGGGGCCTCAAGAGACCCAGTACTTC,CASSFRTSGGPQETQYF
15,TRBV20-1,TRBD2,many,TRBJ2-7,TGCAGTGCTTCCCCCGTAGCGGGGGGGTGGTACGAGCAGTACTTC,CSASPVAGGWYEQYF